Below, 19 T cell receptor beta chains from the same sample are listed, as sequenced in a study of T cell repertoires in cytomegalovirus infection. TCRdb itself ran the reads through MiXCR, one entry per CDR3 protein. Here the sample spans some 97,000 distinct CDR3 sequences, around 22% being singletons. Sequencing was performed on CD8+ T cells from PBMCs. The receptors shown here come from a human donor in good health (CMV status not recorded). Some clones in this sample may be carry-over from other donors' samples.

J is TRBJ1-2 and V is TRBV27; D is ambiguous. The CDR3 totals 14 residues. The germline V and J ends were trimmed by 4 bases and 3 bases, with 12 bases remaining between them. Germline values: CDR1 MNHEY, CDR2 SMNVEV (reference sequence). The CDR3 DNA reads TGTGCCAGCAGTTCTGTGGGCGCGGACTATGGCTACACCTTC. Translated: CASSSVGADYGYTF.

The chain joins TRBV7-9 to TRBJ2-7; 7 nucleotides match TRBD2. V dropped 4 bases and J dropped 7; count of bases not matched to a gene: 13. Looked up from germline, CDR1 is SEHNR and CDR2 is FQNEAQ (reference sequence). This CDR3 is built from 15 residues. CDR3 sequence reads: CASSSGLQGTWEQYF. In DNA, the CDR3 is TGTGCCAGCAGCTCGGGACTACAAGGGACTTGGGAGCAGTACTTC.

Only a few counts were recorded for this clonotype. The chain is built from TRBV7-9 and TRBJ2-7; the D gene could be TRBD1 or TRBD2 (5 bases each). Deletions cut 5 bases from V and 0 bases from J, with 17 bases between. This CDR3 region has 16 residues. The germline V gene has CDR1 SEHNR and CDR2 FQNEAQ (reference sequence). This CDR3 reads CASSPRSLGVSYEQYF. CDR3 bases: TGTGCCAGCAGCCCCCGGTCGCTGGGGGTCTCCTACGAGCAGTACTTC.

V is TRBV18 and J is TRBJ1-1; D ambiguous. Germline V gives CDR1 KGHSH, CDR2 LQKENI. Between the trimmed V and J ends, which lost 2 bases and 0 bases, there was a span of 7 bases. The CDR3 consists of 14 residues. Here the CDR3 reads CASSPAGVNTEAFF. The CDR3 nucleotides read TGTGCCAGCTCACCAGCAGGCGTGAACACTGAAGCTTTCTTT.

J is TRBJ1-1 and V is TRBV7-6, with D unclear. CDR1 and CDR2 from the germline V gene are SGHVS and FNYEAQ. Trimming took off 0 bases at V and 8 bases at J, with 10 bases between the two ends. The CDR3 runs to 13 residues. DNA for the CDR3: TGTGCCAGCAGCTTAGCCGAGCGCACCGAAGCTTTCTTT. Protein product: CASSLAERTEAFF.

The J gene is TRBJ2-5, the V gene TRBV5-1; 9 bases map to TRBD1. Per germline, CDR1 SGHRS and CDR2 YFSETQ. The CDR3 is made up of 17 amino acids. The ends lost 4 bases at V and 0 bases at J; junction bases unmatched: 10. The CDR3 DNA sequence: TGCGCCAGCAGCCAGCCTCCGGGACAGGGTGACCAAGAGACCCAGTACTTC. Translating it yields CASSQPPGQGDQETQYF.

With respect to this clonotype: The junction shows a germline mismatch at one end, possibly a read error. V and J are TRBV11-3 and TRBJ1-1, with a tentative D call TRBD1 (5 bases). CDR1 is SGHNT and CDR2 is YENEEA in the germline V gene. The CDR3 runs 12 residues. DNA for the CDR3: TGTGCCAGCAGCGACCAGGACACTGGAGCTTTCTTT. Translating it yields CASSDQDTGAFF. Based on the CDR3 plus reference TRBV11-3 and TRBJ1-1, the full variable domain is EAGVVQSPRYKIIEKKQPVAFWCNPISGHNTLYWYLQNLGQGPELLIRYENEEAVDDSQLPKDRFSAERLKGVDSTLKIQPAELGDSAVYLCASSDQDTGAFFGQGTRLTVV.

The sample holds many counts of this clonotype. The chain joins TRBV19 to TRBJ1-2; D perhaps matches TRBD1 (6 bases). Germline CDR1 LNHDA, CDR2 SQIVND (reference sequence). V shed 7 bases and J shed 5 bases, with 23 bases lying between them. The CDR3 length is 16 residues. The CDR3 loop is CASILGQSPTIYGYTF. In DNA form, the CDR3 reads TGTGCCAGTATCCTCGGACAGTCCCCCACAATTTATGGCTACACCTTC.

This clonotype appeared a few times. The chain recombines TRBV7-9 with TRBJ2-3; D might be TRBD2 (5 bases). Trimming shortened V by 4 bases and J by 3 bases, and 11 bases separated the two germline ends. This CDR3 is built from 14 residues. CDR1 and CDR2 from the germline V gene are SEHNR and FQNEAQ (reference sequence). CDR3 amino acids: CASSSFWETDTQYF. CDR3 bases: TGTGCCAGCAGCTCCTTTTGGGAGACAGATACGCAGTATTTT.

V and J are TRBV7-9 and TRBJ2-5; TRBD1 agrees at 11 bases. This CDR3 has 17 amino acids. CDR1 and CDR2 from the germline V gene are SEHNR and FQNEAQ (reference sequence). Trimming removed 4 bases from V and 4 bases from J; junction bases left unmatched: 11. The CDR3 is CASSSRGQGAERETQYF. DNA for the CDR3: TGTGCCAGCAGCTCACGCGGACAGGGGGCAGAGAGAGAGACCCAGTACTTC.

The V and J genes are TRBV7-9 and TRBJ2-7, with D tentatively TRBD1 or TRBD2 (6 bases each). Deletions cut 6 bases from V and 1 base from J, with 13 bases between. Germline values: CDR1 SEHNR, CDR2 FQNEAQ (reference sequence). This CDR3 is 14 amino acids long. This CDR3 is CASRGRTASYEQYF. CDR3 DNA: TGTGCCAGCAGAGGGAGGACAGCTTCCTACGAGCAGTACTTC.

This clonotype occurred many times. This chain uses TRBV7-9 with TRBJ1-1, with D perhaps matching TRBD1 (6 bases). This CDR3 has 14 amino acids. CDR1 and CDR2 (germline): SEHNR, FQNEAQ (reference sequence). V shed 6 bases and J shed 4 bases, with 15 bases lying between them. CDR3 coding DNA: TGTGCCAGCAGTCCTCCAGGGGTTGCCACTGAAGCTTTCTTT. Amino acids: CASSPPGVATEAFF.

This clonotype was seen more than once but under ten times. The V call is TRBV11-2, the J call TRBJ2-7, with 7 bases fitting TRBD1. Germline assignment: CDR1 SGHAT and CDR2 FQNNGV. The CDR3 runs to 15 residues. Germline trimming cut 4 bases from V and 0 bases from J; bases unmatched to any gene: 6. The CDR3 protein is CASSSRQGGSYEQYF. CDR3 DNA sequence: TGTGCCAGCAGCTCCAGACAGGGTGGCTCCTACGAGCAGTACTTC. Variable domain in full (rest from reference TRBV11-2 and TRBJ2-7): EAGVAQSPRYKIIEKRQSVAFWCNPISGHATLYWYQQILGQGPKLLIQFQNNGVVDDSQLPKDRFSAERLKGVDSTLKIQPAKLEDSAVYLCASSSRQGGSYEQYFGPGTRLTVT.

Ten or more counts support this clonotype. The chain's CDR3 is CASSSYGQGSYEQYF. CDR3 coding DNA: TGTGCCAGCAGCTCATATGGACAGGGGTCCTACGAGCAGTACTTC. This chain connects TRBV12-3 or TRBV12-4 to TRBJ2-7; 9 nucleotides match TRBD1. V lost 6 bases to trimming and J lost 1 base; unmatched junction nucleotides: 7. This CDR3 contains 15 residues.

Points on this clonotype: At one of its ends the junction is not consistent with the germline gene, which may arise from a read error. The chain has TRBV7-6 and TRBJ1-4; perhaps TRBD1 as D (6 bases). CDR3 length: 18 residues. The germline V gene encodes CDR1 SGHVS and CDR2 FNYEAQ. The chain's CDR3 is CASSSRGGTDRGSEKLYF. The CDR3 bases are TGTGCCAGCAGCTCCAGAGGAGGGACGGACAGAGGAAGTGAAAAACTGTATTTT.

The chain carries TRBV27 and TRBJ2-2; no clear D gene. This CDR3 contains 12 residues. Germline V lookup: CDR1 MNHEY, CDR2 SMNVEV (reference sequence). V lost 5 bases to trimming and J lost 8 bases, with 9 bases between them. CDR3 sequence (DNA): TGTGCCAGCAGTCCGGACCCGGGGGAGCTGTTTTTT. This sequence encodes CASSPDPGELFF.

In this sample, this clonotype turned up a few times. The V call is TRBV27, the J call TRBJ1-4, with a possible D match to TRBD1 (6 bases). The CDR3 is made up of 18 amino acids. Deletions cut 1 base from V and 1 base from J, with 16 bases between. CDR1 MNHEY and CDR2 SMNVEV come from the germline V gene (reference sequence). The CDR3, as DNA: TGTGCCAGCAGTTTATGGGGTAGGGGGGGAGGAACTAATGAAAAACTGTTTTTT. Encoded protein: CASSLWGRGGGTNEKLFF.

On this clonotype itself: Being one base from a much bigger clone, this may be a read error. The chain couples TRBV7-9 to TRBJ1-3, with TRBD1 matching 10 bases. Germline V gene sequence: CDR1 SEHNR, CDR2 FQNEAQ (reference sequence). This CDR3 is built from 16 residues. The CDR3 reads CASSTHRDRGGNTVYF. The CDR3 DNA reads TGTGCCAGCAGCACCCACCGGGACAGGGGTGGAAACACCGTATATTTT. Full variable domain (missing parts from reference TRBV7-9 and TRBJ1-3): DTGVSQNPRHKITKRGQNVTFRCDPISEHNRLYWYRQTLGQGPEFLTYFQNEAQLEKSRLLSDRFSAERPKGSFSTLEIQRTEQGDSAMYLCASSTHRDRGGNTVYFGEGSWLTVV.

This clonotype was counted many times. This chain uses TRBV7-6 with TRBJ2-3, with 11 bases that match TRBD2. Germline values: CDR1 SGHVS, CDR2 FNYEAQ. This CDR3 has 18 amino acids. V trimming: 4 bases; J trimming: 2 bases; junction bases outside the gene matches: 11. The CDR3 DNA sequence: TGTGCCAGCAGCTGGACCCTTACTAGCGGGGGAAACACAGATACGCAGTATTTT. This codes for CASSWTLTSGGNTDTQYF.